This T cell receptor (beta chain) emerged from a study of blood T cell repertoires in COVID-19. Across the whole study: T cells, B-cell-depleted T cells, or PBMCs provided the cDNA or gDNA that served as material.

Original handling: Researchers report that nucleated cell counts were estimated from reference gene primer amplification. Some clones are missing from TCRdb's copy, which holds only in-frame ones; the method was immunoSEQ multiplex PCR. V, J and clone size are taken as reported in that table, and D and trimming were inferred from the DNA itself. Of some 40,000 clones in the sample, roughly four fifths were seen once. The CDR3 runs to 15 residues. The germline gives CDR1 MNHEY, CDR2 SMNVEV (reference sequence). Deletions cut 6 bases from V and 0 bases from J, with 15 bases between. Sequenced input: peripheral blood. The clonotype originates from a human donor in a cohort sampled during active or convalescent COVID-19. The donor label of this sample is uncertain. This chain joins TRBV27 and TRBJ2-7, with D perhaps matching TRBD1 (6 bases). For the CDR3, the DNA is TGTGCCAGCAGGGCCGGGACAACCACCTCCTACGAGCAGTACTTC. It is translated as CASRAGTTTSYEQYF.